This T cell receptor (beta chain) is from a study of OX40 agonist ivuxolimab in advanced cancers. Patients were ineligible given autoimmune disease history or systemic immunosuppression. The assay was immunoSEQ multiplex PCR, and TCRdb's table has in-frame clones only and misses some. The table records over 60,000 clones, 70% to 90% of them present only once. Trimming took 1 base from V and 6 from J, leaving 12 bases between them. CDR1 is SEHNR, CDR2 FQNEAQ, per germline (reference sequence). The CDR3 sequence is 14 residues long. The chain employs TRBV7-9 and TRBJ1-2, with D uncertain. The clonotype originates from an adult with an advanced solid tumor such as melanoma, head and neck, liver or kidney cancer. Sequencing used CD4+ or CD8+ T cells sorted from blood, obtained in a trial of the OX40 agonist ivuxolimab. CDR3 nucleotide sequence: TGTGCCAGCAGCTTAGGAGCTCAAGGGCATGGCTACACCTTC. Its translation is CASSLGAQGHGYTF.